Below are 30 T cell receptor beta chains sequenced from a single sample in a study of early T cells in non-severe SARS-CoV-2 infection. TCRdb reprocessed the 5' RACE reads via MiXCR and lists one record per CDR3 protein. The sample yields about 39,000 distinct CDR3 sequences, around 5.8% seen once. This sample comprised whole blood, obtained at baseline. These receptors all come from an adult who was a healthcare worker with PCR-confirmed SARS-CoV-2 infection or an uninfected control (not recorded which).

The chain carries TRBV5-4 and TRBJ1-1, with D maybe TRBD1 (6 bases). The germline V gene encodes CDR1 SGHNT and CDR2 YYREEE (reference sequence). The CDR3 is 15 residues long. V was pared by 4 bases and J by 3 bases, with 16 bases between. The CDR3 DNA sequence: TGTGCCAGCAGCACCCAGGGGAAGGAGGACACTGAAGCTTTCTTT. Translated: CASSTQGKEDTEAFF.

This clonotype was seen many times. This chain joins TRBV30 and TRBJ2-7; D is uncertain. The CDR3 spans 15 residues. Germline CDR1 reads GTSNPN; CDR2 reads SVGIG (reference sequence). V was trimmed by 5 bases and J by 6 bases, leaving 23 bases between them. CDR3 in amino acids: CAWVPYTGLESEQYF. The CDR3 DNA reads TGTGCCTGGGTACCCTATACTGGATTGGAAAGCGAGCAGTACTTC.

This clonotype was counted only a few times. The CDR3 coding sequence is TGTGCCAGCAGCCTCACTTTTATCGGGCGGGCCTCCTACGAGCAGTACTTC. Translating gives CASSLTFIGRASYEQYF. This chain connects TRBV6-5 to TRBJ2-7, with a tentative D call TRBD2 (5 bases). The germline V gene encodes CDR1 MNHEY and CDR2 SVGAGI. The ends were cut back, 6 bases at V and 0 bases at J, with 21 bases in the middle. The CDR3 runs 17 residues.

This clonotype was seen ten or more times. V gene TRBV28 combines with J gene TRBJ2-1; 7 bases are a match to TRBD1. Germline lookup yields CDR1 MDHEN and CDR2 SYDVKM. V was clipped by 6 bases and J by 4 bases; unmatched bases: 9. The CDR3 length is 15 residues. The CDR3 reads CASRSARGSYNEQFF. In nucleotides, the CDR3 is TGTGCCAGCAGGTCCGCCAGGGGGTCATACAATGAGCAGTTCTTC.

This clonotype occurred many times. The chain uses TRBV25-1 and TRBJ2-7, with D possibly being TRBD2 (5 bases). This CDR3 has 13 residues. The V gene's germline CDR1 is MGHDK and CDR2 SYGVNS. Trimming shortened V by 8 bases and J by 2 bases, and 13 bases separated the two germline ends. CDR3 region: CASLGEHTYEQYF. In nucleotides, the CDR3 is TGTGCCAGCCTCGGGGAGCACACCTACGAGCAGTACTTC.

This clonotype was picked up many times. The J gene is TRBJ1-1, the V gene TRBV30, with 7 bases that match TRBD1. CDR1 and CDR2 (germline): GTSNPN, SVGIG (reference sequence). V lost 7 bases to trimming and J lost 10 bases; unmatched junction nucleotides: 6. This CDR3 region has 10 residues. The CDR3 bases are TGTGCCTTGAAACAGGGGCCAGCTTTCTTT. This encodes CALKQGPAFF.

There are many counts of this clonotype. This chain uses TRBV6-4 with TRBJ2-6; D not resolved. In germline, CDR1 is MRHNA, CDR2 SNTAGT. Trimming took 0 bases from V and 0 from J, leaving 6 bases between them. This CDR3 comprises 16 residues. In DNA form, the CDR3 reads TGTGCCAGCAGTGACTCGATGGGCTCTGGGGCCAACGTCCTGACTTTC. Protein: CASSDSMGSGANVLTF.

This clonotype was recorded at least ten times. The chain is built from TRBV2 and TRBJ2-7, with D possibly being TRBD1 or TRBD2 (6 bases each). CDR3 length: 14 residues. Germline assignment: CDR1 SNHLY and CDR2 FYNNEI. V shed 3 bases and J shed 3 bases, with 12 bases lying between them. CDR3 sequence (DNA): TGTGCCAGCAGTGATTTGGGGGGCAGCTACGAGCAGTACTTC. It translates to CASSDLGGSYEQYF.

Turning to this clonotype: This may come from a read error, since a much larger clone is one base off. The genes are TRBV5-4 and TRBJ2-3, with D perhaps matching TRBD1 (5 bases). The CDR3 spans 17 residues. Trimming pared 0 bases from V and 9 bases from J, leaving 23 bases between. Germline V CDR1 and CDR2: SGHNT, YYREEE (reference sequence). This CDR3 is CASSLGGLRPRPGTQYF. The DNA of the CDR3 is TGTGCCAGCAGCTTGGGGGGCCTGAGGCCAAGACCAGGCACGCAGTATTTT. The whole variable domain, filled in from reference TRBV5-4 and TRBJ2-3, reads ETGVTQSPTHLIKTRGQQVTLRCSSQSGHNTVSWYQQALGQGPQFIFQYYREEENGRGNFPPRFSGLQFPNYSSELNVNALELDDSALYLCASSLGGLRPRPGTQYFGPGTRLTVL.

This clonotype has at least ten counts. The V gene is TRBV30, the J gene TRBJ1-2; D may be TRBD1 (5 bases). V was trimmed by 3 bases and J by 8 bases, leaving 19 bases between them. The germline gives CDR1 GTSNPN, CDR2 SVGIG (reference sequence). This CDR3 has 14 amino acids. CDR3 region: CAWRTGQGHWGYTF. The DNA for the CDR3 is TGTGCCTGGAGGACCGGACAAGGCCACTGGGGCTACACCTTC.

The gene calls are TRBV4-1 and TRBJ2-3; D might be TRBD2 (6 bases). The CDR3 extends over 15 amino acids. Per the germline V gene, CDR1 is MGHRA and CDR2 is YSYEKL. V shed 1 base and J shed 0 bases, with 8 bases lying between them. CDR3 in DNA: TGCGCCAGCAGCCAAGTCGGGACTAGCACAGATACGCAGTATTTT. This sequence encodes CASSQVGTSTDTQYF.

This clonotype was detected ten times or more. The chain employs TRBV19 and TRBJ2-3; D ambiguous. Trimming took 7 bases from V and 2 from J, leaving 10 bases between them. From germline, CDR1 is LNHDA and CDR2 SQIVND (reference sequence). This CDR3 has 13 residues. The CDR3 protein is CASMKVDTDTQYF. The CDR3 DNA follows: TGTGCCAGTATGAAGGTAGACACAGATACGCAGTATTTT.

This clonotype was found many times. CDR3 nucleotide sequence: TGCAGCTCAGCCGGGGGCACAGATACGCAGTATTTT. It codes for CSSAGGTDTQYF. The rearrangement links TRBV29-1 to TRBJ2-3; TRBD2 might be the D (5 bases). The V and J ends lost 8 bases and 1 base respectively, with 10 bases between them. Germline CDR1 reads SQVTM; CDR2 reads ANQGSEA. This CDR3 comprises 12 residues.

This clonotype was seen ten or more times. This chain joins TRBV7-9 and TRBJ1-1; no firm D call. This CDR3 comprises 13 residues. V lost 3 bases and J 4 bases, leaving 9 bases between the germline ends. Germline V gives CDR1 SEHNR, CDR2 FQNEAQ (reference sequence). CDR3 bases: TGTGCCAGCAGCTTGGAAGGCCTCACTGAAGCTTTCTTT. Protein product: CASSLEGLTEAFF. Based on the CDR3 plus reference TRBV7-9 and TRBJ1-1, the full variable domain is DTGVSQNPRHKITKRGQNVTFRCDPISEHNRLYWYRQTLGQGPEFLTYFQNEAQLEKSRLLSDRFSAERPKGSFSTLEIQRTEQGDSAMYLCASSLEGLTEAFFGQGTRLTVV.

Many counts were recorded for this clonotype. V gene TRBV4-3 combines with J gene TRBJ1-1; TRBD1 matches 7 bases. The V gene end was trimmed by 0 bases and the J gene end by 1 base; junction bases not matched to a gene: 5. Germline loops: CDR1 LGHNA, CDR2 YSLEER. The CDR3 loop spans 16 amino acids. Written as DNA, the CDR3 is TGCGCCAGCAGCCAAGAAGCGGGACAGCCGAACACTGAAGCTTTCTTT. This sequence encodes CASSQEAGQPNTEAFF.

Notes on this clonotype: This may stem from a read error, because a much larger clone lies one nucleotide away. V gene TRBV7-2 combines with J gene TRBJ2-6, with D hard to call. Trimming left V 5 bases short and J 3 bases short, with 11 bases between. This CDR3 contains 15 residues. The V gene's germline CDR1 is SGHTA and CDR2 FQGNSA. The CDR3 region is CASSVQSFGANVLTF. Written as DNA, the CDR3 is TGTGCCAGCAGCGTACAGAGTTTTGGGGCCAACGTCCTGACTTTC.

This clonotype came up many times. This chain links TRBV10-1 with TRBJ2-3; D tentatively reads TRBD1 or TRBD2 (6 bases each). The CDR3 contains 13 residues. Germline V gene lookup returns CDR1 WNHNN and CDR2 SYGVQD (reference sequence). V lost 4 bases and J 4 bases, leaving 9 bases between the germline ends. The CDR3 spells CASSVGGADTQYF. DNA for the CDR3: TGCGCCAGCAGTGTGGGGGGCGCAGATACGCAGTATTTT.

This clonotype was counted ten times or more. The chain uses TRBV29-1 and TRBJ2-2; D is undetermined. The germline V and J ends were trimmed by 2 bases and 6 bases, with 10 bases remaining between them. This CDR3 is 13 amino acids long. CDR1 is SQVTM and CDR2 is ANQGSEA in the germline V gene. The CDR3 loop is CSVEPASPGELFF. The CDR3 DNA reads as TGCAGCGTTGAACCAGCCTCCCCCGGGGAGCTGTTTTTT.

This clonotype was seen just once. The V and J genes are TRBV7-2 and TRBJ2-1; 9 positions match TRBD2. The trim removed 3 bases at V and 8 bases at J, leaving 11 bases unmatched. From germline, CDR1 is SGHTA and CDR2 FQGNSA. This CDR3 comprises 16 residues. CDR3 protein: CASSFSSGGGAYEQFF. In DNA form, the CDR3 reads TGTGCCAGCAGCTTTTCGTCCGGCGGGGGGGCCTATGAGCAGTTCTTC. Filled out from reference TRBV7-2 and TRBJ2-1, the complete variable domain reads GAGVSQSPSNKVTEKGKDVELRCDPISGHTALYWYRQSLGQGLEFLIYFQGNSAPDKSGLPSDRFSAERTGGSVSTLTIQRTQQEDSAVYLCASSFSSGGGAYEQFFGPGTRLTVL.

At least ten counts were recorded for this clonotype. This rearrangement joins TRBV29-1 to TRBJ1-1; the D gene is possibly TRBD1 (5 bases). The V and J ends lost 0 bases and 6 bases respectively, with 17 bases between them. In germline, CDR1 is SQVTM, CDR2 ANQGSEA. The CDR3 is 15 amino acids. The CDR3 here is CSVEDWGPRVAEAFF. The CDR3 DNA follows: TGCAGCGTTGAAGATTGGGGACCGCGGGTGGCTGAAGCTTTCTTT.

This clonotype was counted many times. The chain employs TRBV18 and TRBJ2-1; D is possibly TRBD2 (6 bases). V lost 3 bases, J lost 7 bases, and 16 bases lay in between. This CDR3 is 15 amino acids long. The germline gives CDR1 KGHSH, CDR2 LQKENI. The CDR3 DNA reads TGTGCCAGCTCACCTGAGACTAGAAAGGGTAATGAGCAGTTCTTC. It codes for CASSPETRKGNEQFF.

This clonotype was found many times. V is TRBV12-3 or TRBV12-4 and J is TRBJ1-1, with TRBD1 identical over 9 bases. There are 14 residues in the CDR3. V was clipped by 5 bases and J by 5 bases; unmatched bases: 6. CDR3 nucleotides: TGTGCCAGCAGTCCACAGGGGGCAGTGACTGAAGCTTTCTTT. Translating it yields CASSPQGAVTEAFF.

This clonotype showed up many times. The chain has TRBV9 and TRBJ1-2; D remains unclear. Germline values: CDR1 SGDLS, CDR2 YYNGEE. V lost 0 bases to trimming and J lost 1 base, with 13 bases between them. The CDR3 totals 16 residues. CDR3 region: CASSVDSWGDNYGYTF. CDR3 DNA: TGTGCCAGCAGCGTAGACTCCTGGGGAGATAACTATGGCTACACCTTC.

This clonotype was counted many times. This chain links TRBV5-6 with TRBJ1-6; the D is unclear. The length of the CDR3 is 16 residues. Trimming stripped 0 bases from V and 0 bases from J, with 7 bases between. Germline CDR1 SGHDT, CDR2 YYEEEE. The CDR3 region has the DNA TGTGCCAGCAGCTTGGGTCCGAGCTCCTATAATTCACCCCTCCACTTT. This codes for CASSLGPSSYNSPLHF.

In this sample, this clonotype turned up many times. The chain has TRBV20-1 and TRBJ2-3, with 12 bases fitting TRBD2. The germline gives CDR1 DFQATT, CDR2 SNEGSKA (reference sequence). V lost 5 bases to trimming and J lost 2 bases; unmatched junction nucleotides: 14. The CDR3 contains 18 residues. The CDR3 bases are TGCAGTGCTGATCTCGGACTAGCGGGGATAAAGGTCACAGATACGCAGTATTTT. Its protein product is CSADLGLAGIKVTDTQYF.

This clonotype has ten or more counts. V and J are TRBV20-1 and TRBJ2-2, with TRBD1 matching over 7 bases. The CDR3 spans 16 residues. Germline CDR1 reads DFQATT; CDR2 reads SNEGSKA (reference sequence). The V and J ends lost 0 bases and 3 bases, in that order; junction bases with no gene match: 7. The DNA for the CDR3 is TGCAGTGCTAGAGATCAGACAGGGAAGCACACCGGGGAGCTGTTTTTT. Translated, it gives CSARDQTGKHTGELFF.

A few counts support this clonotype. The gene calls are TRBV4-2 and TRBJ2-2; weak D call: TRBD2 (7 bases). The CDR3 covers 14 residues. The germline CDR1 and CDR2 sequences are LGHNA and YNFKEQ. Trimming took off 4 bases at V and 6 bases at J, with 12 bases between the two ends. CDR3 nucleotides: TGTGCCAGCAGCCGGGGGGGCACGTCCGGGGAGCTGTTTTTT. Translated, it gives CASSRGGTSGELFF.

A few counts support this clonotype. The CDR3 region has the DNA TGTGCCAGCTCCGAGCGGCCCGTCAATACCGGGGAGCTGTTTTTT. It translates to CASSERPVNTGELFF. This chain links TRBV7-8 with TRBJ2-2; D might be TRBD2 (5 bases). The CDR3 totals 15 residues. Per the germline V gene, CDR1 is SGHVS and CDR2 is FQNEAQ. V lost 8 bases to trimming and J lost 5 bases, with 18 bases between them. Together with reference TRBV7-8 and TRBJ2-2, the CDR3 gives the full variable domain: GAGVSQSPRYKVAKRGQDVALRCDPISGHVSLFWYQQALGQGPEFLTYFQNEAQLDKSGLPSDRFFAERPEGSVSTLKIQRTQQEDSAVYLCASSERPVNTGELFFGEGSRLTVL.

This clonotype was seen a handful of times. The chain is built from TRBV7-2 and TRBJ2-7; the D gene could be TRBD1 or TRBD2 (5 bases each). Trimming pared 5 bases from V and 6 bases from J, leaving 20 bases between. Germline values: CDR1 SGHTA, CDR2 FQGNSA. The CDR3 has 15 residues. Written as DNA, the CDR3 is TGTGCCAGCAGCCCCCGGGTTGCATTTGGGGGCGAGCAGTACTTC. Its translation is CASSPRVAFGGEQYF.

This clonotype was detected ten times or more. V is TRBV20-1 and J is TRBJ1-5; tentative D call: TRBD1 (5 bases). V was clipped by 0 bases and J by 7 bases, with 7 bases between them. This CDR3 region has 12 residues. Germline-derived CDR1 and CDR2 are DFQATT and SNEGSKA (reference sequence). CDR3 protein: CSAREGGQPQHF. The CDR3 nucleotides are TGCAGTGCTAGAGAGGGGGGACAGCCCCAGCATTTT.